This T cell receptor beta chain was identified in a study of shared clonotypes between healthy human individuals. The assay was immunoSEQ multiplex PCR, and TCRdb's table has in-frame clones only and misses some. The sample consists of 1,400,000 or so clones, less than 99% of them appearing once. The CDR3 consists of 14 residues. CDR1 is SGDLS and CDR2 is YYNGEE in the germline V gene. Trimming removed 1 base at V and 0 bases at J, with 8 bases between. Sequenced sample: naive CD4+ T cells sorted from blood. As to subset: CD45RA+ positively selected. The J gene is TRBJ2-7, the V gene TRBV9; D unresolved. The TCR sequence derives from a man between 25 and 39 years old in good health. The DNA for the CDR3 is TGTGCCAGCAGCGTAAATGGTAACTCCTACGAGCAGTACTTC. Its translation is CASSVNGNSYEQYF.